Below, 21 T cell receptor beta chains from the same sample are listed, as sequenced in a study of T cells in Graves' hyperthyroidism and ophthalmopathy. Amplification of TCR beta CDR3 regions was performed using RNA transcripts as template. TCR CDR3 underwent first-round RT-PCR with the HTBI primer set. TCRdb re-derived calls from the multiplex PCR reads in MiXCR, one entry per CDR3 protein. The sample holds about 400,000 distinct CDR3 sequences, more than 15% seen once. The source material was blood. Source of these receptors: a young woman with Graves' hyperthyroidism.

The table lists this clonotype with a count of one. V usage is TRBV2 and J usage is TRBJ1-6; 9 nucleotides match TRBD1. Trimming took 7 bases from V and 10 from J; bases not matched to a gene: 5. Per germline, CDR1 SNHLY and CDR2 FYNNEI. This CDR3 contains 13 residues. The CDR3 DNA is TGTGCCAGCACCGGGACAGGGAGCTCACCCCTCCACTTT. Its translation: CASTGTGSSPLHF.

There are many counts of this clonotype. The chain carries TRBV12-3 or TRBV12-4 and TRBJ2-7, with 12 bases matching TRBD1. The CDR3 has 15 residues. Losses at the gene ends were 3 bases for V and 5 bases for J; bases not matched to a gene: 5. The CDR3: CASSFAGTGGNEQYF. Written as DNA, the CDR3 is TGTGCCAGCAGTTTCGCGGGGACAGGGGGCAACGAGCAGTACTTC.

The table lists this clonotype with many counts. This sequence joins TRBV2 and TRBJ1-2, with D tentatively TRBD1 (6 bases). The V gene's germline CDR1 is SNHLY and CDR2 FYNNEI. The CDR3 is 14 residues long. V was cut by 7 bases and J by 1 base, with 13 bases left in between. This CDR3 is CASNQDSINYGYTF. The DNA for the CDR3 is TGTGCCAGCAACCAGGACAGCATTAACTATGGCTACACCTTC. Full variable domain (rest looked up from reference TRBV2 and TRBJ1-2): EPEVTQTPSHQVTQMGQEVILRCVPISNHLYFYWYRQILGQKVEFLVSFYNNEISEKSEIFDDQFSVERPDGSNFTLKIRSTKLEDSAMYFCASNQDSINYGYTFGSGTRLTVV.

This clonotype appeared many times. This chain connects TRBV7-2 to TRBJ2-3; 11 bases align to TRBD2. CDR1 and CDR2 (germline): SGHTA, FQGNSA. The CDR3 sequence is 16 residues long. The junction had 10 bases not matched to a gene; V was cut back by 5 bases and J by 6 bases. The CDR3 spells CASSLTSGGRWDTQYF. The CDR3, as DNA: TGTGCCAGCAGCCTTACTAGCGGGGGCCGCTGGGATACGCAGTATTTT.

This clonotype has at least ten counts. V and J are TRBV7-2 and TRBJ1-5; tentative D call: TRBD1 (6 bases). Trimming removed 2 bases at V and 0 bases at J, with 20 bases between. The CDR3 sequence is 19 residues long. Germline V gives CDR1 SGHTA, CDR2 FQGNSA. The CDR3 loop reads CASSLYGANSGVSNQPQHF. CDR3 sequence (DNA): TGTGCCAGCAGCTTATACGGCGCTAATTCAGGGGTTAGCAATCAGCCCCAGCATTTT.

Only a few counts were recorded for this clonotype. The V gene is TRBV10-1, the J gene TRBJ1-1, with TRBD1 as a possible D gene (5 bases). V dropped 2 bases and J dropped 8 bases, with 9 bases sitting between them. Germline loops: CDR1 WNHNN, CDR2 SYGVQD (reference sequence). The length of the CDR3 is 12 residues. The CDR3, as DNA: TGCGCCAGCAGTGAGGTGGGGGGGGAAGCTTTCTTT. Its translation is CASSEVGGEAFF.

This clonotype appeared a few times. The V gene is TRBV20-1, the J gene TRBJ1-1, with 8 bases identical to TRBD1. Germline CDR1 reads DFQATT; CDR2 reads SNEGSKA (reference sequence). The CDR3 extends over 14 amino acids. Germline trimming cut 5 bases from V and 3 bases from J; bases unmatched to any gene: 8. The CDR3 protein is CSAGTGQAHTEAFF. CDR3 DNA: TGCAGTGCTGGGACGGGACAGGCGCACACTGAAGCTTTCTTT.

This clonotype was recorded at least ten times. The gene calls are TRBV7-6 and TRBJ2-4, with no clear D. CDR1 is SGHVS, CDR2 FNYEAQ, per germline. Trimming shortened V by 3 bases and J by 3 bases, and 18 bases separated the two germline ends. This CDR3 spans 17 amino acids. The CDR3 here is CASSFGPGGAHKNIQYF. The CDR3 nucleotides read TGTGCCAGCAGCTTTGGCCCCGGTGGCGCTCACAAAAACATTCAGTACTTC.

This clonotype occurred many times. The V gene is TRBV7-2, the J gene TRBJ1-2, with D tentatively TRBD1 (5 bases). Germline loops: CDR1 SGHTA, CDR2 FQGNSA. Trimming left V 5 bases short and J 1 base short, with 14 bases between. There are 15 residues in the CDR3. CDR3 sequence (DNA): TGTGCCAGCAGCCCGCATAAGGGACGTAACTATGGCTACACCTTC. As protein: CASSPHKGRNYGYTF.

This clonotype was picked up many times. V usage is TRBV13 and J usage is TRBJ2-7, with D possibly called TRBD1 or TRBD2 (5 bases each). CDR3 size: 15 residues. Between the trimmed V and J ends, which lost 5 bases and 2 bases, there was a span of 16 bases. Germline lookup yields CDR1 PRHDT and CDR2 FYEKMQ (reference sequence). The CDR3 region is CASSPRGAATYEQYF. CDR3 in DNA: TGTGCCAGCAGCCCCAGAGGGGCAGCAACCTACGAGCAGTACTTC.

J is TRBJ2-7 and V is TRBV6-6; 9 bases are shared with TRBD1. Germline V gene sequence: CDR1 MNHNY, CDR2 SVGAGI (reference sequence). The CDR3 is 14 amino acids. J lost 3 bases, V lost 2 bases, and 2 bases had no gene match. Written as DNA, the CDR3 is TGTGCCAGCAGTTACCGGGGACAGGGCTACGAGCAGTACTTC. It translates to CASSYRGQGYEQYF.

This sequence joins TRBV5-1 and TRBJ2-1; possibly TRBD2 for D (5 bases). The germline V gene has CDR1 SGHRS and CDR2 YFSETQ. This CDR3 region has 14 residues. Trimming took 7 bases from V and 4 from J, leaving 15 bases between them. CDR3 region: CASFLGLAYNEQFF. Written as DNA, the CDR3 is TGCGCCAGCTTCCTCGGACTGGCATACAATGAGCAGTTCTTC.

The sample holds a few counts of this clonotype. The CDR3 DNA reads as TGTGCCAGCAGTTTTATGGGATTCGATGGAGAGACCCAGTACTTC. It translates to CASSFMGFDGETQYF. The chain recombines TRBV12-3 or TRBV12-4 with TRBJ2-5; no firm D call. The CDR3 totals 15 residues. V lost 3 bases and J lost 4, with 15 bases in between.

V usage is TRBV11-2 and J usage is TRBJ1-1, with D unclear. Trimming pared 1 base from V and 5 bases from J, leaving 14 bases between. Germline lookup yields CDR1 SGHAT and CDR2 FQNNGV. The CDR3 has 15 residues. In DNA, the CDR3 is TGTGCCAGCAGCTTAGTAGAGGGTAGCAGAACTGAAGCTTTCTTT. It specifies CASSLVEGSRTEAFF.

In this sample, this clonotype turned up many times. V usage is TRBV20-1 and J usage is TRBJ1-1; 9 bases align to TRBD1. Germline lookup yields CDR1 DFQATT and CDR2 SNEGSKA (reference sequence). The V segment lost 6 bases and the J segment 1 base; nucleotides outside the gene matches: 6. The CDR3 runs to 14 residues. The CDR3 loop reads CSARQGGWNTEAFF. The CDR3 DNA sequence: TGCAGTGCAAGACAGGGGGGTTGGAACACTGAAGCTTTCTTT.

For this clonotype: A much larger clone lies a single base off, so this may be a read error. This CDR3 fails to terminate in the conserved phenylalanine or tryptophan, so it likely reflects a read error. This chain links TRBV7-6 with TRBJ2-1; 9 nucleotides line up with TRBD2. Germline V CDR1 and CDR2: SGHVS, FNYEAQ. V was pared by 5 bases and J by 0 bases, with 5 bases of the junction left unmatched. The CDR3 spans 16 residues. The CDR3 loop reads CASSRSSGSSYNEQFL. The DNA of the CDR3 is TGTGCCAGCAGCCGAAGTAGCGGGAGCTCCTACAATGAGCAGTTCCTC.

This sequence joins TRBV3-1 and TRBJ2-2, with D unresolved. Germline CDR1 reads LGHDT; CDR2 reads YNNKEL (reference sequence). The CDR3 is 13 amino acids. Trimming cost V 4 bases and J 9 bases, with 12 bases left between them. CDR3 sequence reads: CASSPDTPRELFF. The CDR3 nucleotides read TGTGCCAGCAGCCCCGACACTCCGCGGGAGCTGTTTTTT.

This clonotype was recorded a few times. The junction does not match germline at one end; this may be a read error. V usage is TRBV5-1 and J usage is TRBJ1-4, with unresolved D. CDR1 and CDR2 (germline): SGHRS, YFSETQ. This CDR3 is 16 amino acids long. The CDR3 sequence: CASSRGVGQTGEKLFF. The CDR3 DNA is TGTGCCAGCAGCCGGGGTGTTGGGCAAACGGGGGAAAAACTGTTTTTT.

The gene calls are TRBV5-1 and TRBJ1-2; D is possibly TRBD1 (5 bases). The CDR3 has 15 residues. Germline lookup yields CDR1 SGHRS and CDR2 YFSETQ. V gave up 0 bases and J gave up 4 bases, with 13 bases separating them. The CDR3 is CASSLEGTGFYGYTF. For the CDR3, the DNA is TGCGCCAGCAGCTTGGAGGGCACAGGATTCTATGGCTACACCTTC.

As concerns this clonotype: Given a much more abundant clone one base away, this may be a read error. The chain uses TRBV11-2 and TRBJ2-7; no clear D gene. With 4 bases removed from V and 0 bases from J, the gap between germline ends came to 4 bases. The CDR3 extends over 12 amino acids. Per germline, CDR1 SGHAT and CDR2 FQNNGV. The CDR3 region is CASSWNSYEQYF. In nucleotides, the CDR3 is TGTGCCAGCAGCTGGAACTCCTACGAGCAGTACTTC. The variable domain in full, with the rest retrieved from reference TRBV11-2 and TRBJ2-7, is EAGVAQSPRYKIIEKRQSVAFWCNPISGHATLYWYQQILGQGPKLLIQFQNNGVVDDSQLPKDRFSAERLKGVDSTLKIQPAKLEDSAVYLCASSWNSYEQYFGPGTRLTVT.

This clonotype was recorded many times. The CDR3 here is CASSATDTQYF. The DNA of the CDR3 is TGCGCCAGCAGCGCTACAGATACGCAGTATTTT. The chain uses TRBV5-1 and TRBJ2-3; D is undetermined. In germline, CDR1 is SGHRS, CDR2 YFSETQ. The CDR3 totals 11 residues. V lost 4 bases and J 3 bases, leaving 3 bases between the germline ends.